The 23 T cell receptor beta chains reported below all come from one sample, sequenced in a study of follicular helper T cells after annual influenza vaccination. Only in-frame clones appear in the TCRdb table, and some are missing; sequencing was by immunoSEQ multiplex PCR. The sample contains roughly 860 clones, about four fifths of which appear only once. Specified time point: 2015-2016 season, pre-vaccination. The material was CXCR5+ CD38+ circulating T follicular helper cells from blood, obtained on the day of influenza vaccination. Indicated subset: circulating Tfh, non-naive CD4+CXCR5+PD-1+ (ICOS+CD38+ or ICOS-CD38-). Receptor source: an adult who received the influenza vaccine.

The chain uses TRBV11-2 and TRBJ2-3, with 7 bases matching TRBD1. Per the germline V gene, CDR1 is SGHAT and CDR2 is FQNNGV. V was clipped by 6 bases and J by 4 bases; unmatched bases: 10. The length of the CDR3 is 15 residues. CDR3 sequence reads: CASSGPGQPSDTQYF. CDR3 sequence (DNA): TGTGCCAGCAGTGGACCGGGACAGCCTTCAGATACGCAGTATTTT. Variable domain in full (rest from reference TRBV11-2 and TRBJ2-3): EAGVAQSPRYKIIEKRQSVAFWCNPISGHATLYWYQQILGQGPKLLIQFQNNGVVDDSQLPKDRFSAERLKGVDSTLKIQPAKLEDSAVYLCASSGPGQPSDTQYFGPGTRLTVL.

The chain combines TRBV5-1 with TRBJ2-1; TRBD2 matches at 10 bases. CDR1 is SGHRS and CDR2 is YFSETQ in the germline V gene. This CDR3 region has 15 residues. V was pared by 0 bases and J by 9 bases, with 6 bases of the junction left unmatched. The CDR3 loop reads CASSLALAGVSEQFF. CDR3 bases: TGCGCCAGCAGCTTGGCTCTAGCGGGGGTCAGTGAGCAGTTCTTC.

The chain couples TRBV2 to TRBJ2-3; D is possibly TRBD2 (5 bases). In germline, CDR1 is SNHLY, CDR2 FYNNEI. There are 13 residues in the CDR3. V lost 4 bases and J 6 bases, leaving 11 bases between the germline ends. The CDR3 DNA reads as TGTGCCAGCAGTGGGGAGCGCCGGGATACGCAGTATTTT. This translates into CASSGERRDTQYF.

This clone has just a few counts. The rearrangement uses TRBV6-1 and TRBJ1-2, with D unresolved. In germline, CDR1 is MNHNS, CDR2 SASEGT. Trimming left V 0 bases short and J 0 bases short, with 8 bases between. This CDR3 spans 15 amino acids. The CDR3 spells CASSEALQANYGYTF. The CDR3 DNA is TGTGCCAGCAGTGAAGCGCTGCAGGCTAACTATGGCTACACCTTC.

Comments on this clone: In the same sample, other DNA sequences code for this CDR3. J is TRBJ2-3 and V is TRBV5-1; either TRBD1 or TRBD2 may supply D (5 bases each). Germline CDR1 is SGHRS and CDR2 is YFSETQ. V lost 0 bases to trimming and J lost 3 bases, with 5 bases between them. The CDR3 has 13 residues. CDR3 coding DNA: TGCGCCAGCAGCTTGGGGGGGACAGATACGCAGTATTTT. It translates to CASSLGGTDTQYF.

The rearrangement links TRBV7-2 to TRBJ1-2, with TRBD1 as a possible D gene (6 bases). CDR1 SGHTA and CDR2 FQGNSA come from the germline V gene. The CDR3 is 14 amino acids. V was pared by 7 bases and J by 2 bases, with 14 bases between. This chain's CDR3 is CASTPQGGNYGYTF. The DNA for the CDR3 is TGTGCCAGCACCCCACAGGGTGGGAACTATGGCTACACCTTC.

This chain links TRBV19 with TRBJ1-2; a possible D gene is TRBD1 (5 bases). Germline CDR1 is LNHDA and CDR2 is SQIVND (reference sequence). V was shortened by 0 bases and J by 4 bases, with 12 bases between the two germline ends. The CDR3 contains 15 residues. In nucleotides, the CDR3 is TGTGCCAGTAGTATAGACCCAGGGACGGCCTATGGCTACACCTTC. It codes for CASSIDPGTAYGYTF.

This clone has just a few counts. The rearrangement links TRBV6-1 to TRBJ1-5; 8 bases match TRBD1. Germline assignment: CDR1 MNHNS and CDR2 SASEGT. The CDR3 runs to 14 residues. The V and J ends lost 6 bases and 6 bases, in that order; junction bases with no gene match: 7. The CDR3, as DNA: TGTGCCAGCAGGGACAGGGAGTATAGTCAGCCCCAGCATTTT. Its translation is CASRDREYSQPQHF.

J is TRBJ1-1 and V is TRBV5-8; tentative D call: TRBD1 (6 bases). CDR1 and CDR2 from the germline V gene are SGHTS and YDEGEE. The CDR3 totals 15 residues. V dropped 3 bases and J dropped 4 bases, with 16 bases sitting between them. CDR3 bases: TGTGCCAGCAGCTCGTTGGCCAGGGGAACCACTGAAGCTTTCTTT. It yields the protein CASSSLARGTTEAFF. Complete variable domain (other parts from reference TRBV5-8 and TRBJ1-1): EAGVTQSPTHLIKTRGQQATLRCSPISGHTSVYWYQQALGLGLQFLLWYDEGEERNRGNFPPRFSGRQFPNYSSELNVNALELEDSALYLCASSSLARGTTEAFFGQGTRLTVV.

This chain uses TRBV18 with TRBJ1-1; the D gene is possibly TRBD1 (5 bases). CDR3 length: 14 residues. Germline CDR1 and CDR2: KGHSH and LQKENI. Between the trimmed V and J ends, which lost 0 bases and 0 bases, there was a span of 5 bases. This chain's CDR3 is CASSPPGVNTEAFF. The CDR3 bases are TGTGCCAGCTCACCACCGGGGGTGAACACTGAAGCTTTCTTT.

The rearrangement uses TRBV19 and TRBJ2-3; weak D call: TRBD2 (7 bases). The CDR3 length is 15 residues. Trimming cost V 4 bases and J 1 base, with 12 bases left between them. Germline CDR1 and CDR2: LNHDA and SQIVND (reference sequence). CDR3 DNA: TGTGCCAGTAGTAACAGAGGGGGGGGCACAGATACGCAGTATTTT. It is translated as CASSNRGGGTDTQYF.

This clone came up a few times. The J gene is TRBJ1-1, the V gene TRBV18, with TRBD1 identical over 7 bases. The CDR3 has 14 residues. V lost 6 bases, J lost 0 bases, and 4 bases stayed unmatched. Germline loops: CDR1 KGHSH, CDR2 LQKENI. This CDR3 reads CASSRGGMNTEAFF. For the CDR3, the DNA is TGTGCCAGCTCGCGAGGGGGCATGAACACTGAAGCTTTCTTT. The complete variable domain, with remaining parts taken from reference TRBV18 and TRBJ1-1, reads NAGVMQNPRHLVRRRGQEARLRCSPMKGHSHVYWYRQLPEEGLKFMVYLQKENIIDESGMPKERFSAEFPKEGPSILRIQQVVRGDSAAYFCASSRGGMNTEAFFGQGTRLTVV.

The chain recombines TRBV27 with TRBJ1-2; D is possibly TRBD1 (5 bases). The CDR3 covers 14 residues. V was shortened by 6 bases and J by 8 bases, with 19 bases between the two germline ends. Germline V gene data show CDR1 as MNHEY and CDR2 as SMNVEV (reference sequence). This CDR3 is CASRLGVGGGGYTF. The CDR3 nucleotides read TGTGCCAGCAGATTAGGGGTGGGGGGAGGGGGCTACACCTTC.

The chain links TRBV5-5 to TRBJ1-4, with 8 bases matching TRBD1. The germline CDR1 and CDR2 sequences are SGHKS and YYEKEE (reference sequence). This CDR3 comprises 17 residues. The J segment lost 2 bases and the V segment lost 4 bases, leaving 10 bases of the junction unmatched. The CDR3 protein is CASSTGQGIGTNEKLFF. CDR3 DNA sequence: TGTGCCAGCAGCACTGGACAGGGCATAGGGACTAATGAAAAACTGTTTTTT.

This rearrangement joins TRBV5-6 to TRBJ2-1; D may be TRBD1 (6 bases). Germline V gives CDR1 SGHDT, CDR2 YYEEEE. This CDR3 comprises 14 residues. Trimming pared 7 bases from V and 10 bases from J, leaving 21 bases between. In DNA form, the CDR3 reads TGTGCCAGCCTTTTCTTGGACAGCCCGAGGGAGCAGTTCTTC. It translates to CASLFLDSPREQFF.

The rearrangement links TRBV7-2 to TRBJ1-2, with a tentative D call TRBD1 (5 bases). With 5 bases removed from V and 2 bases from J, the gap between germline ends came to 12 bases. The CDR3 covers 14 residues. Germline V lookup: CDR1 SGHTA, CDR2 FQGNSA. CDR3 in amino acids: CASSAQGGNYGYTF. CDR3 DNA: TGTGCCAGCAGCGCCCAGGGAGGAAACTATGGCTACACCTTC.

The CDR3 bases are TGTGCCAGCACCAAAGATGGGGGAATCAAAAACATTCAGTACTTC. Translated, it gives CASTKDGGIKNIQYF. The V call is TRBV28, the J call TRBJ2-4; either TRBD1 or TRBD2 may fit D (5 bases each). Germline V lookup: CDR1 MDHEN, CDR2 SYDVKM. The CDR3 has 15 amino acids. V was shortened by 7 bases and J by 3 bases, with 16 bases between the two germline ends.

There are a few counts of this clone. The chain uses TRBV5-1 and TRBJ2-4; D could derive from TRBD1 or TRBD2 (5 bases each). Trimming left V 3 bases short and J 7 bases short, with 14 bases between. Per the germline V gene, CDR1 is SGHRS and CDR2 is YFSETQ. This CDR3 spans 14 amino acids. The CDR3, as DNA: TGCGCCAGCAGCTCCCAAGTTGGGGGTAACATTCAGTACTTC. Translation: CASSSQVGGNIQYF.

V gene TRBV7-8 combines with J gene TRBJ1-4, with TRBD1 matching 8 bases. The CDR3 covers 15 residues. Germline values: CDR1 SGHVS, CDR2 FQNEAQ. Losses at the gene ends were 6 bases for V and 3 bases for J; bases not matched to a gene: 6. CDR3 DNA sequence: TGTGCCAGCAGGACAGGGGTGCAATCTAATGAAAAACTGTTTTTT. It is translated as CASRTGVQSNEKLFF.

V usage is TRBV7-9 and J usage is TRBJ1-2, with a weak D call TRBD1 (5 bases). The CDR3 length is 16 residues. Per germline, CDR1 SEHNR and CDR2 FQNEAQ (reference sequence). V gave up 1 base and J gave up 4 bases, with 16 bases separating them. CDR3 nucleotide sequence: TGTGCCAGCAGCTTAGATGGGTCCAGGGTGATCTATGGCTACACCTTC. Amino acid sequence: CASSLDGSRVIYGYTF.

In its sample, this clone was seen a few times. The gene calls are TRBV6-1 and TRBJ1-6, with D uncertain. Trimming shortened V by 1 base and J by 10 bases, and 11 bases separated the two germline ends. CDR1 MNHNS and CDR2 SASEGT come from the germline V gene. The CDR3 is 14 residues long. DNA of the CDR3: TGTGCCAGCAGTGAAGAGACATTTAAATCACCCCTCCACTTT. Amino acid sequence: CASSEETFKSPLHF.

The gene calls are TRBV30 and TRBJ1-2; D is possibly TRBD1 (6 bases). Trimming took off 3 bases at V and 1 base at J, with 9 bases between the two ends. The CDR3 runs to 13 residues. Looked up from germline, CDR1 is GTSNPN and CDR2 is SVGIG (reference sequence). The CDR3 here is CAWSRTVNYGYTF. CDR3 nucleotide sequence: TGTGCCTGGAGCCGGACAGTTAACTATGGCTACACCTTC.

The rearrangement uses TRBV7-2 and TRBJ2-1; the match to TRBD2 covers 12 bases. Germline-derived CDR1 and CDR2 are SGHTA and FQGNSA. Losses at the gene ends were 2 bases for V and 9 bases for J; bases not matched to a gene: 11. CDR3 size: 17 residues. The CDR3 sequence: CASSLTSSGGASREQFF. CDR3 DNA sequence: TGTGCCAGCAGCTTAACGTCTAGCGGGGGGGCATCGCGTGAGCAGTTCTTC.